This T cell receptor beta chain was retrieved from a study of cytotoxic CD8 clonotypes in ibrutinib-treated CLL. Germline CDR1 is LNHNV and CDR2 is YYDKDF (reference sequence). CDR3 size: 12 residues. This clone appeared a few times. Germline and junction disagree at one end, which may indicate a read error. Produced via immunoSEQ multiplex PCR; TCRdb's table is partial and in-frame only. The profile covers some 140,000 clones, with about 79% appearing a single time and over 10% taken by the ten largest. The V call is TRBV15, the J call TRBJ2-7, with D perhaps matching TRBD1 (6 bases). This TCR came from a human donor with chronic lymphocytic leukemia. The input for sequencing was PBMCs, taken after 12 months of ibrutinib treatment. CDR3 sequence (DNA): TGTGCCACCAGCAGACAACAGGGTGTCGTGGAATTC. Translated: CATSRQQGVVEF.